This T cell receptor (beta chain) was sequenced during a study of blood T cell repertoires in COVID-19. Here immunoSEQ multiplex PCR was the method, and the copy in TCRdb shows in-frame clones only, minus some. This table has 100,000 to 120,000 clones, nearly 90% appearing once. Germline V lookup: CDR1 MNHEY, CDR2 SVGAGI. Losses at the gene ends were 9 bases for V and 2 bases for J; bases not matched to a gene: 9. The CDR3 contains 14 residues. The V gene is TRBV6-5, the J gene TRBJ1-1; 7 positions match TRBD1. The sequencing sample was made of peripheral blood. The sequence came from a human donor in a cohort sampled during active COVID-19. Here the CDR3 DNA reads TGTGCCAGGAATAACAGGGGTAATAACACTGAAGCTTTCTTT. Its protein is CARNNRGNNTEAFF.